The rows below give T cell receptor beta chains drawn from one sample of a study of CD8 T cells in ankylosing spondylitis. TCRdb itself ran the 5' RACE reads through MiXCR, one entry per CDR3 protein. The sample has tens of thousands of distinct CDR3 sequences, around 30% seen once. Sequenced: blood, either unsorted or a sorted T cell fraction (not recorded which). The receptors stem from a male donor with ankylosing spondylitis or in good health (not recorded which). Each CDR3 is given with its conserved first and last residue. The D gene is left open where the match is weak. Size is omitted from some rows. Given values are once, few, many or a class for expanded clones.

clone_size | j_call | v_call | d_call | cdr3_nt | cdr3_aa
- | TRBJ2-5 | TRBV12-3/TRBV12-4 | TRBD1 | TGTGCCAGCGGGACAGGGGAGTTTGAGACCCAGTACTTC | CASGTGEFETQYF
few | TRBJ1-2 | TRBV12-3/TRBV12-4 | - | TGTGCCAGCAGTTTGGGGGGACGGAATGGCTACACCTTC | CASSLGGRNGYTF
few | TRBJ2-5 | TRBV5-1 | - | TGCGCCAGCAGACCGACTGCGGGAGAGACCCAGTACTTC | CASRPTAGETQYF
- | TRBJ1-1 | TRBV29-1 | TRBD1 | TGCAGCGCCAAGGTACGTCAGGGGGTATTGGGAAACACTGAAGCTTTCTTT | CSAKVRQGVLGNTEAFF
- | TRBJ2-7 | TRBV15 | TRBD2 | TGTGCCACCAGCAGAGAAGTGGGAGGGCCCTCCTACGAGCAGTACTTC | CATSREVGGPSYEQYF
few | TRBJ1-6 | TRBV5-5 | TRBD1 | TGTGCCAGCAGCTTGTTTCGGGACAGGGGTGTTCCCCTCCACTTT | CASSLFRDRGVPLHF
- | TRBJ1-1 | TRBV20-1 | TRBD1 | TGCAGTGCTACCCGGGACAGGACCGCTGAAGCTTTCTTT | CSATRDRTAEAFF
many | TRBJ2-3 | TRBV20-1 | - | TGCAGTGCCGGCGCCACAGATACGCAGTATTTT | CSAGATDTQYF
few | TRBJ2-5 | TRBV20-1 | - | TGCAGTGCTACAGCGGGCCTCCAAGAGACCCAGTACTTC | CSATAGLQETQYF
few | TRBJ2-4 | TRBV19 | TRBD1 | TGTGCCTCCGGGACAGTTTTAAGCGGAGCCAAAAACATTCAGTACTTC | CASGTVLSGAKNIQYF
many | TRBJ1-2 | TRBV7-3 | - | TGTGCCAGCAGCTTCAGGGGTGGCTATGGCTACACCTTC | CASSFRGGYGYTF
many | TRBJ2-7 | TRBV29-1 | - | TGCAGCGTTCGAAAAGGGCCGGGTGAGCAGTACTTC | CSVRKGPGEQYF
many | TRBJ2-5 | TRBV5-4 | - | TGTGCCAGCAGCTCGATATGGGAGACCCAGTACTTC | CASSSIWETQYF
- | TRBJ2-6 | TRBV11-2 | TRBD1 | TGTGCCAGCAGCTCCCCCAGGGGGCGCATTCATGGGGCCAACGTCCTGACTTTC | CASSSPRGRIHGANVLTF
- | TRBJ2-5 | TRBV7-9 | - | TGTGCCAGCAGCTTATGGGGAGAGACCCAGTACTTC | CASSLWGETQYF
- | TRBJ2-7 | TRBV4-1 | TRBD1 | TGCGCCAGCAGCCTAATCCGGGACAGCTCCTACGAGCAGTACTTC | CASSLIRDSSYEQYF
few | TRBJ1-1 | TRBV3-1 | - | TGTGCCAGCAGCCATACAGAGAACACTGAAGCTTTCTTT | CASSHTENTEAFF
- | TRBJ2-1 | TRBV9 | TRBD1 | TGTGCCAGCAGCGCCGACAGGGGCCGTTCCTACAATGAGCAGTTCTTC | CASSADRGRSYNEQFF
- | TRBJ2-7 | TRBV5-1 | - | TGCGCCAGCGGTCTGTTGTTGGGAAGCTCCTACGAGCAGTACTTC | CASGLLLGSSYEQYF
- | TRBJ2-7 | TRBV20-1 | - | TGCAGTGCTAGATCATTATACCCGGAGCATCACGAGCAGTACTTC | CSARSLYPEHHEQYF
few | TRBJ1-1 | TRBV7-2 | - | TGTGCCAGCCTTCCAACGGGGAGGTTCGCTGAAGCTTTCTTT | CASLPTGRFAEAFF
- | TRBJ2-2 | TRBV5-1 | TRBD1 | TGCGCCAGCAGCCCCGGGACAGCCCCTGCGAACACCGGGGAGCTGTTTTTT | CASSPGTAPANTGELFF
- | TRBJ2-4 | TRBV20-1 | TRBD2 | TGCAGTGCGTCCGTGGGAGGGAACTTAGCCAAAAACATTCAGTACTTC | CSASVGGNLAKNIQYF
- | TRBJ1-6 | TRBV15 | - | TGTGCCACCAGCAGAGATTCGGGAGATTCACCCCTCCACTTT | CATSRDSGDSPLHF
- | TRBJ1-1 | TRBV29-1 | TRBD1 | TGCAGCGTTCAGGTGACAGGGGGTAACACTGAAGCTTTCTTT | CSVQVTGGNTEAFF
- | TRBJ1-1 | TRBV5-1 | - | TGCGCCAGCACCATGGCCGTCGGGTACGCTGAAGCTTTCTTT | CASTMAVGYAEAFF
- | TRBJ1-1 | TRBV5-6 | - | TGTGCCAGCAGCCCCCCGGGGGAGATGAACACTGAAGCTTTCTTT | CASSPPGEMNTEAFF
few | TRBJ2-3 | TRBV14 | - | TGTGCCAGCAGCCCTCCTGTGTATGGGACAGATACGCAGTATTTT | CASSPPVYGTDTQYF
few | TRBJ1-4 | TRBV5-1 | - | TGCGCCAGCAGCCCCACGGGTTCGCCTAATGAAAAACTGTTTTTT | CASSPTGSPNEKLFF
- | TRBJ2-2 | TRBV20-1 | TRBD1 | TGCAGTGCTAGGCTGGACAGGGCGGGTGGGGAGCTGTTTTTT | CSARLDRAGGELFF
- | TRBJ2-7 | TRBV4-1 | TRBD2 | TGCGCCAGCAGCCTGTGGATAGCGGGCACGGACGAGCAGTACTTC | CASSLWIAGTDEQYF
- | TRBJ2-1 | TRBV7-3 | TRBD1 | TGTGCCAGCAGCTCGGGACAGCGCACCGGGCAGTTCTTC | CASSSGQRTGQFF